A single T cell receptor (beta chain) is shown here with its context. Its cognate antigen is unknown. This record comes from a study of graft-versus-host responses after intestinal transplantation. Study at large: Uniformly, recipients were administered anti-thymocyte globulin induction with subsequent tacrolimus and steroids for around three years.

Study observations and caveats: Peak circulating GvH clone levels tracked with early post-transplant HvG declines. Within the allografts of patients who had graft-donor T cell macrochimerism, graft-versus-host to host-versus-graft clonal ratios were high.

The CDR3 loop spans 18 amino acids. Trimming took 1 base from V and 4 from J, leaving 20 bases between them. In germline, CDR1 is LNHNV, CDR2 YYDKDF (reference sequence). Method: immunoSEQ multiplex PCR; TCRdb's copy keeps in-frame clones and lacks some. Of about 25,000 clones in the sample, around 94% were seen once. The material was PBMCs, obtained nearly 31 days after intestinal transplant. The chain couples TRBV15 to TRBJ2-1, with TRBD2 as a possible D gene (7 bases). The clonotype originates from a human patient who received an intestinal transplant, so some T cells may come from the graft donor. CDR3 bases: TGTGCCACCAGCAGAGCGGACTACCGGGGGGCCCCTTACAATGAGCAGTTCTTC. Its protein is CATSRADYRGAPYNEQFF.